A selection of T cell receptor beta chains follows, all from one sample in a study of blood T cell repertoires in COVID-19. The data were produced by immunoSEQ multiplex PCR, yet TCRdb's version contains in-frame clones alone and is incomplete. This table holds roughly 160,000 clones, under 80% found once. What was sequenced was peripheral blood. The receptors come from a woman older than 75 with acute or convalescent COVID-19. Each CDR3 is given with its conserved first and last residue. The D gene is left open where the match is weak. Size is omitted from some rows. Given values are once, few, many or a class for expanded clones.

>-|-|TRBV7-9|TRBJ2-7
TGTGCCAGCAGCTTGGTTCTTGCCGGGGAGCAGTACTTC
CASSLVLAGEQYF
>-|-|TRBV24-1|TRBJ2-3
TGTGCCACCAGTGGGGGACATAGCACAGATACGCAGTATTTT
CATSGGHSTDTQYF
>-|-|TRBV4-1|TRBJ1-5
TGCGCCAGCAGCAGCCCGGTGGGAGGCAAGGACAATCAGCCCCAGCATTTT
CASSSPVGGKDNQPQHF
>-|-|TRBV14|TRBJ2-7
TGTGCCAGCAGCTCGGGGATAGGATACGAGCAGTACTTC
CASSSGIGYEQYF
>-|-|TRBV2|TRBJ1-2
TGTGCCAGCAGTGATGCGGGCTTTATCTACACCTTC
CASSDAGFIYTF
>-|-|TRBV9|TRBJ2-7
TGTGCCAGCAGCACCCCGGGGGTCGAGCAGTACTTC
CASSTPGVEQYF
>once|TRBD2|TRBV18|TRBJ2-7
TGTGCCAGCTCACCACCGGTTTATGCGGCGGGAGGATTCGGCGAGCAGTACTTC
CASSPPVYAAGGFGEQYF
>-|-|TRBV9|TRBJ1-5
TGTGCCAGCAGCGTGGAGGGGACGGCGGTAGGGCCCCAGCATTTT
CASSVEGTAVGPQHF
>-|TRBD1|TRBV6-1|TRBJ2-3
TGTGCCAGCAGTGAGTCACCGGGACAGGGGACAGATACGCAGTATTTT
CASSESPGQGTDTQYF
>-|-|TRBV28|TRBJ2-7
TGTGCCAGCAGTAGGAGGGTAGTAAACGAGCAGTACTTC
CASSRRVVNEQYF
>-|-|TRBV27|TRBJ1-1
TGTGCCAGCAGTTTAACAGGGTGGGGCACTGAAGCTTTCTTT
CASSLTGWGTEAFF
>-|TRBD1|TRBV5-1|TRBJ2-5
TGCGCCAGCAGCTTATTACAGGGGTTGGGAGAGACCCAGTACTTC
CASSLLQGLGETQYF
>-|-|TRBV12-3/TRBV12-4|TRBJ1-4
TGTGCCAGCAGTCTTAATGAAAAACTGTTTTTT
CASSLNEKLFF
>-|-|TRBV7-7|TRBJ2-2
TGTGCCAGCAGCTTATCGGGTGACGGGGAGCTGTTTTTT
CASSLSGDGELFF
>-|TRBD1|TRBV5-1|TRBJ2-2
TGCGCCAGCAGAACCGGGACAGCGAACACCGGGGAGCTGTTTTTT
CASRTGTANTGELFF
>few|-|TRBV3-1/TRBV3-2|TRBJ1-1
TGTGCCAGCAGCCTAGGACAGAGCACTGAAGCTTTCTTT
CASSLGQSTEAFF